This T cell receptor (beta chain) derives from a study of T cell responses to AZD1222 COVID-19 vaccine. Whole-study context: Pooling of second doses given at about 4 or about 12 weeks was done.

A remark on this clone: What it recognizes is unknown.

Generated by immunoSEQ multiplex PCR, the TCRdb table keeps only in-frame clones and is missing some. This sample carries 150,000 to 200,000 clones, 90% to 95% of them seen once, and the ten largest clones take roughly 9.8%. V gave up 5 bases and J gave up 5 bases; unmatched junction bases: 3. Germline lookup yields CDR1 LGHNA and CDR2 YSLEER. This CDR3 has 14 amino acids. Regarding the study as a whole: White British people made up most donors, females outnumbered males, and clonal diversity was possibly underestimated.

The sequencing used peripheral blood, collected on day 0 of AZD1222 vaccination. The chain combines TRBV4-3 with TRBJ2-1, with 10 bases that match TRBD2. The source of this sequence is an adult in good health. This CDR3 reads CASSAGTSDNEQFF. The DNA of the CDR3 is TGCGCCAGCAGCGCCGGGACTAGCGACAATGAGCAGTTCTTC.